This entry is about one T cell receptor (beta chain). This clonotype was seen only a few times. Its antigen target is currently unknown. Per-base qualities were not stored, and no clone one base away is much larger. Patients who had received neoadjuvant chemotherapy or for whom clinical information was lacking were excluded from enrollment. The TCR-sequenced cases shown were male and had subtotal esophagectomy with 2- or 3-field lymphadenectomy. RNA was extracted from bulk tumor tissue sections with a Qiagen AllPrep kit, without T-cell sorting. Small sections of surgically resected tumor tissue were kept in RNAlater reagent at -80 degrees C until RNA was extracted. Library preparation used 5' RACE. The PCR step used KAPA HiFi along with constant-region primers for TCRalpha or TCRbeta and a P20EA primer, and a nested second PCR with CA2 or CB2 followed. TCR genes were amplified by unbiased adaptor ligation RT-PCR, with reverse transcription by Superscript III and a polyT18-containing BSL-18E primer. Following second-strand synthesis and blunting, the P10EA/P20EA adaptor was ligated to the 5' end of the cDNA, and NotI digestion was then performed. Both the first and second PCRs consisted of around 20 cycles of 98 degrees C for 20 s, 65 degrees C for 30 s and 72 degrees C for 1 min. The Nextera XT Index kit v2 Set A was used to index the amplicons, which were pooled in equimolar amounts and quantified with a Qubit 2.0 Fluorometer. For sequencing, the Illumina MiSeq platform generated 2x300 bp paired-end reads. Turning to the authors' computational methods: V and J genes were assigned to reads on the basis of highest identity to IMGT reference sequences using Repertoire Genesis software ver.1.0. CDR3 was defined as the region from Cys104 to Phe118 plus Gly119 and was translated, and unique sequence reads were defined by distinct V, J and CDR3 amino acids. Shared V|J combinations were chosen if significant in both a Fisher's exact test in edgeR and a Mann Whitney U test. After singletons were removed and 500 repertoire combinations were bootstrapped, the repertoire dissimilarity index was calculated using the R rdi package. TCRdb reran the public reads through fastp at Q25 and MiXCR, keeping productive beta chains. Every distinct CDR3 protein forms one entry, paired with its most common genes and DNA. The authors' filters were not applied to this entry. For this sample there are about 5,600 distinct CDR3 sequences; about 20% appear just once. Jointly, the top ten make up approximately 31% of the sample.

The data are from a study of esophageal squamous cell carcinoma tumors (dated by TCRdb to about 2021). About the study as a whole: Patients were split into immuno relation high and low groups by principal component analysis with K-means clustering of immunohistochemical T-cell and checkpoint marker values. Across the 10 to 11 cases, 1,671,742 TCRalpha and some 1.3 million TCRbeta total reads were obtained, of which approximately 33,000 and 36,000 were unique. The study aimed to assess TCR repertoire diversity and shared TCR repertoires of T cells within the tumor environment of esophageal squamous cell carcinoma. A wider cohort of 50 to 55 surgically treated esophageal squamous cell carcinoma patients in Japan was included, comprising around 21 high and about 32 low immuno relation cases. TCR sequencing covered 10 patients: five randomly selected high immuno relation cases and five background-matched low immuno relation cases.

CDR1 and CDR2 are drawn from the germline V gene: SGHDT, YYEEEE. The CDR3 holds 14 amino acids from the cysteine to the phenylalanine. The retained sequence is limited to the CDR3, 42 bases, with the frame set at the first base. Deletion took 4 bases off V and 7 bases off J, with a span of 14 bases between the germline ends. Overall results and qualifications from the work: Given the large variation in the TCRalphabeta repertoire, shared V|J recombination candidates may have been selected by chance. Only a few cases were included in the TCR repertoire analysis, and no investigation at the CDR3 clonotype level was performed. Under 30 TRAV|TRAJ and about two dozen TRBV|TRBJ combinations appeared shared among high immuno relation cases, including TRAV13-1|TRAJ22 and TRBV7-9|TRBJ2-7. In three of the 10 cases, a single TCRalpha VJ recombination dominated, and TCRalpha diversity seemed to be reduced. The high immuno relation group had higher significant repertoire counts, although the two groups did not differ in total TCR repertoire counts. Because TCRalpha and TCRbeta chains were sequenced separately, chain pairing and recognized antigens remained unknown.

The sequence is built from TRBV5-6 and TRBJ1-4; the D gene assignment is ambiguous. This sequence was found in a man aged 50 or older with esophageal squamous cell carcinoma. The specimen sequenced was tumor tissue. The sequenced DNA is TGTGCCAGCAGCCCCGTCGGTCGCTCTGAAAAACTGTTTTTT. Its coded protein is CASSPVGRSEKLFF.